This is a list of T cell receptor beta chains from one sample in a study of cytomegalovirus exposure and HLA in healthy donors. Using immunoSEQ multiplex PCR, the repertoire was profiled, and TCRdb retains in-frame clones only, with some absent. Among fewer than 100,000 clones listed, roughly 73% were seen once. The sequencing sample was made of PBMCs. The receptors were gathered from a male donor in good health and CMV-seropositive. CDR3s include the opening cysteine and the closing phenylalanine or tryptophan. A D gene is named only where the DNA matches it firmly. Size is omitted from some rows. Given values are once, few, many or a class for expanded clones.

V	J	size	D	CDR3	DNA
TRBV6-5	TRBJ2-1	.	.	CASSQGSSYNEQFF	TGTGCCAGCAGTCAGGGTAGCTCCTACAATGAGCAGTTCTTC
TRBV5-1	TRBJ1-6	few	TRBD1	CASSGQGFGSPLHF	TGCGCCAGCAGCGGACAGGGGTTTGGATCACCCCTCCACTTT
TRBV18	TRBJ2-1	.	.	CASSLLGQGSAYNEQFF	TGTGCCAGCTCGCTACTCGGGCAGGGTTCCGCCTACAATGAGCAGTTCTTC
TRBV7-9	TRBJ2-1	.	.	CASSLTVYNEQFF	TGTGCCAGCAGCTTAACGGTATACAATGAGCAGTTCTTC
TRBV15	TRBJ1-2	.	.	CATSRTGNYGYTF	TGTGCCACCAGCAGAACAGGGAACTATGGCTACACCTTC
TRBV27	TRBJ2-3	.	.	CASGGWGTDTQYF	TGTGCCAGCGGGGGGTGGGGAACAGATACGCAGTATTTT
TRBV2	TRBJ2-7	.	.	CASSRDFEQYF	TGTGCCAGCAGTCGGGACTTCGAGCAGTACTTC
TRBV5-6	TRBJ2-5	few	.	CASSLTGRGQETQYF	TGTGCCAGCAGCCTTACAGGGAGAGGGCAAGAGACCCAGTACTTC
TRBV5-1	TRBJ2-1	.	.	CASSFSGAYNEQFF	TGCGCCAGCAGCTTCTCAGGGGCCTACAATGAGCAGTTCTTC
TRBV28	TRBJ2-7	.	TRBD1	CASSLPGTGPNEQYF	TGTGCCAGCAGTCTGCCTGGGACAGGACCGAACGAGCAGTACTTC
TRBV5-1	TRBJ2-7	few	TRBD2	CASSPRLAGLYEQYF	TGCGCCAGCAGCCCCAGACTAGCGGGATTGTACGAGCAGTACTTC
TRBV6-4	TRBJ2-1	.	TRBD1	CASSALGTTGLLFF	TGTGCCAGCAGTGCCCTCGGGACGACAGGGTTGCTGTTCTTC
TRBV29-1	TRBJ1-1	.	.	CSATEYGTEAFF	TGCAGCGCGACAGAATACGGCACTGAAGCTTTCTTT
TRBV7-7	TRBJ2-3	.	.	CASSYRLADTQYF	TGTGCCAGCAGCTACCGACTAGCAGATACGCAGTATTTT
TRBV5-6	TRBJ1-2	.	TRBD1	CASSTGQENYGYTF	TGTGCCAGCAGCACGGGACAGGAGAACTATGGCTACACCTTC
TRBV10-1	TRBJ1-2	.	TRBD1	CASPGTGENYGYTF	TGCGCCAGTCCAGGGACAGGGGAGAACTATGGCTACACCTTC
TRBV7-2	TRBJ2-7	.	.	CASSLPRGISYEQYF	TGTGCCAGCAGCTTGCCACGCGGGATCTCCTACGAGCAGTACTTC
TRBV30	TRBJ2-5	.	.	CAWRVQGGETQYF	TGTGCCTGGAGAGTCCAGGGGGGAGAGACCCAGTACTTC
TRBV30	TRBJ2-1	.	TRBD2	CAWSARGGDEQFF	TGTGCCTGGAGTGCCCGCGGGGGGGATGAGCAGTTCTTC
TRBV27	TRBJ2-2	once	.	CASSSTGFVAGELFF	TGTGCCAGCAGTTCCACAGGGTTTGTAGCCGGGGAGCTGTTTTTT
TRBV19	TRBJ2-2	.	TRBD1	CASSNPTGADTGELFF	TGTGCCAGTAGCAACCCGACAGGGGCCGACACCGGGGAGCTGTTTTTT
TRBV9	TRBJ2-1	once	.	CASSVEASQVGNEQFF	TGTGCCAGCAGCGTAGAAGCTAGCCAAGTCGGAAATGAGCAGTTCTTC
TRBV5-8	TRBJ1-3	.	TRBD1	CASSLLFGTGSGNTIYF	TGTGCCAGCAGCTTGCTATTCGGGACAGGGTCTGGAAACACCATATATTTT
TRBV30	TRBJ2-6	.	.	CAWSGGSGANVLTF	TGTGCCTGGAGTGGAGGGTCTGGGGCCAACGTCCTGACTTTC
TRBV27	TRBJ1-1	.	TRBD1	CASSLPLQGVLNTEAFF	TGTGCCAGCAGTTTACCCCTCCAGGGGGTACTGAACACTGAAGCTTTCTTT
TRBV28	TRBJ1-1	few	.	CASSLSSWSEAFF	TGTGCCAGCAGTTTATCGTCCTGGAGTGAAGCTTTCTTT
TRBV28	TRBJ2-1	.	TRBD2	CASSPWTSGSHNEQFF	TGTGCCAGCTCACCCTGGACTAGCGGGAGTCACAATGAGCAGTTCTTC
TRBV29-1	TRBJ2-1	.	.	CSVEELRDSIYNEQFF	TGCAGCGTTGAAGAGCTAAGGGACTCGATCTACAATGAGCAGTTCTTC
TRBV18	TRBJ2-7	.	TRBD1	CASSPGTGGRNEQYF	TGTGCCAGCTCTCCCGGGACAGGGGGCCGGAACGAGCAGTACTTC
TRBV2	TRBJ2-2	few	TRBD1	CASKEQGDNTGELFF	TGTGCCAGCAAGGAGCAGGGGGATAACACCGGGGAGCTGTTTTTT